One and the same sample provided the 10 T cell receptor beta chains below, sequenced in a study of T cell responses to AZD1222 COVID-19 vaccine (dated by TCRdb to the early 2020s). This specimen's time point label, per the study, means: baseline before first vaccination. The library was built by means of the immunoSEQ multiplex PCR assay. The clones in this table, taken by TCRdb from immuneACCESS, are in-frame only. Not every clone is retained; where verified, under half of the shortfall comes from an unresolved V gene, and the cause of the rest is unknown. Recorded for this sample are 95,000 to 150,000 clones; about nine tenths of them occurred a single time. The top ten hold around 5% of the sample. This specimen consisted of peripheral blood, obtained on day 0 of AZD1222 vaccination. The receptor source for this set is an adult in good health.

This chain uses TRBV28 with TRBJ1-4; D gene unclear. V was cut by 2 bases and J by 8 bases, with 12 bases left in between. This CDR3 has 14 amino acids. Germline CDR1 reads MDHEN; CDR2 reads SYDVKM. The CDR3 region has the DNA TGTGCCAGCAGTTTAATGGGTAGGGTGGAAAAACTGTTTTTT. Encoded protein: CASSLMGRVEKLFF.

The chain employs TRBV6-5 and TRBJ2-1; 11 nucleotides line up with TRBD2. The germline CDR1 and CDR2 sequences are MNHEY and SVGAGI. The CDR3 is made up of 16 amino acids. V was pared by 2 bases and J by 3 bases, with 3 bases of the junction left unmatched. CDR3 loop: CASSYTGTSGYNEQFF. Written as DNA, the CDR3 is TGTGCCAGCAGTTACACCGGGACTAGCGGCTACAATGAGCAGTTCTTC.

The chain employs TRBV9 and TRBJ1-5, with a tentative D call TRBD1 (5 bases). Between the trimmed V and J ends, which lost 1 base and 0 bases, there was a span of 8 bases. The CDR3 contains 15 residues. From germline, CDR1 is SGDLS and CDR2 YYNGEE. The CDR3 region is CASSVMGLSNQPQHF. DNA of the CDR3: TGTGCCAGCAGCGTAATGGGGCTTAGCAATCAGCCCCAGCATTTT.

V is TRBV18 and J is TRBJ1-4, with 11 bases aligning to TRBD1. The CDR3 loop spans 17 amino acids. Germline V gene data show CDR1 as KGHSH and CDR2 as LQKENI. J lost 2 bases, V lost 2 bases, and 4 bases had no gene match. In nucleotides, the CDR3 is TGTGCCAGCTCACCAATCGGACAGGGGGCGACTAATGAAAAACTGTTTTTT. Its protein is CASSPIGQGATNEKLFF.

The chain couples TRBV6-2 or TRBV6-3 to TRBJ1-1; D is ambiguous. Germline lookup yields CDR1 MNHEY and CDR2 SVGEGT. This CDR3 has 14 residues. The germline V and J ends were trimmed by 2 bases and 4 bases, with 11 bases remaining between them. The CDR3 protein is CASSYGGSLTEAFF. CDR3 DNA: TGTGCCAGCAGTTACGGCGGTTCCCTCACTGAAGCTTTCTTT.

V is TRBV12-3 or TRBV12-4 and J is TRBJ1-2; TRBD1 is a possible D gene (6 bases). V was trimmed by 6 bases and J by 5 bases, leaving 13 bases between them. CDR3 length: 13 residues. The CDR3 DNA follows: TGTGCCAGCAGACCCGGGACAAGATATGGCTACACCTTC. Amino acid sequence: CASRPGTRYGYTF.

CDR3 coding DNA: TGTGCCAGCAGCCTAGGGACCACTGGGCATCAGCCCCAGCATTTT. Translating it yields CASSLGTTGHQPQHF. V gene TRBV3-1 (or the pseudogene TRBV3-2) combines with J gene TRBJ1-5; possibly TRBD1 for D (5 bases). V was shortened by 4 bases and J by 5 bases, with 15 bases between the two germline ends. Looked up from germline, CDR1 is LGHDT and CDR2 is YNNKEL (reference sequence). The length of the CDR3 is 15 residues.

J is TRBJ1-3 and V is TRBV6-6; D remains unclear. The CDR3 has 15 amino acids. CDR1 is MNHNY and CDR2 is SVGAGI in the germline V gene (reference sequence). V lost 5 bases, J lost 0 bases, and 11 bases lay in between. The CDR3 spells CASSHSDLSGNTIYF. Written as DNA, the CDR3 is TGTGCCAGCAGTCACAGTGATCTCTCTGGAAACACCATATATTTT.

This clone appeared a few times. The chain carries TRBV6-2 or TRBV6-3 and TRBJ2-2; a possible D gene is TRBD2 (5 bases). Per the germline V gene, CDR1 is MNHEY and CDR2 is SVGEGT. V lost 6 bases, J lost 8 bases, and 13 bases lay in between. This CDR3 region has 13 residues. CDR3 amino acids: CASSRGLSGELFF. The CDR3 DNA reads TGTGCCAGCAGCAGAGGACTCTCAGGGGAGCTGTTTTTT.

CDR3 coding DNA: TGTGCCAGCAGTTGGGCCTCCTACGAGCAGTACTTC. It yields the protein CASSWASYEQYF. The genes are TRBV6-5 and TRBJ2-7; the D is unclear. Germline CDR1 and CDR2: MNHEY and SVGAGI. The CDR3 runs 12 residues. Trimming stripped 4 bases from V and 0 bases from J, with 4 bases between.